The present entry profiles one TCR beta chain with its context. The V segment lost 3 bases and the J segment 5 bases; nucleotides outside the gene matches: 6. This CDR3 is built from 14 residues. Germline V CDR1 and CDR2: SGHDT, YYEEEE. Confetti depigmentation, marking active vitiligo, was absent in these patients. These data come from a study of resident and recirculating memory T cells in vitiligo. Study as a whole: No cells were sorted; samples were homogenized just before genomic DNA extraction.

Data came from immunoSEQ multiplex PCR; TCRdb stores just in-frame clones and leaves some out. The table has fewer than 80,000 clones, about 89% seen once. The TCR comes from a male donor with vitiligo. This chain connects TRBV5-6 to TRBJ1-2, with 8 bases aligning to TRBD1. The sequenced sample was blood. The DNA of the CDR3 is TGTGCCAGCAGCTATGAACAGGGGGGATATGGCTACACCTTC. It is translated as CASSYEQGGYGYTF. Based on the CDR3 plus reference TRBV5-6 and TRBJ1-2, the full variable domain is DAGVTQSPTHLIKTRGQQVTLRCSPKSGHDTVSWYQQALGQGPQFIFQYYEEEERQRGNFPDRFSGHQFPNYSSELNVNALLLGDSALYLCASSYEQGGYGYTFGSGTRLTVV.